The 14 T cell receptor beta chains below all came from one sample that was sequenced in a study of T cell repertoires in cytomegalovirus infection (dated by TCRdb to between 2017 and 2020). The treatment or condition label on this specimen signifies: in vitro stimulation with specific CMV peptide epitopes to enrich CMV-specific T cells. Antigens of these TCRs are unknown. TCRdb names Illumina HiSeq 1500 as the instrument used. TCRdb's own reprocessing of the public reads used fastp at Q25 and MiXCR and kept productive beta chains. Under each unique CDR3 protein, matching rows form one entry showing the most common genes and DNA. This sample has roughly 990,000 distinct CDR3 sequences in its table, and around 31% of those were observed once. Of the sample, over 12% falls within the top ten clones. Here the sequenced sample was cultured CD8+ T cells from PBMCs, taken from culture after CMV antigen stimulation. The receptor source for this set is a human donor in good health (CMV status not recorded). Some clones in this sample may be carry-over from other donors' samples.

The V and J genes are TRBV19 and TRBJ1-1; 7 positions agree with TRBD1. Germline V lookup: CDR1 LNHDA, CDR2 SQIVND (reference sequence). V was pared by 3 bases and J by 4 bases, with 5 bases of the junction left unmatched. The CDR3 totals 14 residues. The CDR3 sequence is CASSMGTAATEAFF. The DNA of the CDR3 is TGTGCCAGTAGTATGGGGACAGCAGCCACTGAAGCTTTCTTT.

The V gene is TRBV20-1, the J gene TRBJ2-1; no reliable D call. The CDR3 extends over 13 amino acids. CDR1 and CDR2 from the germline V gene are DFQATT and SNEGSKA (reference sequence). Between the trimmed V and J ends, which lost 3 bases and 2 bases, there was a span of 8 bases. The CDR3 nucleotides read TGCAGTGCTAGTGAGTCGCCCTACAATGAGCAGTTCTTC. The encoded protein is CSASESPYNEQFF.

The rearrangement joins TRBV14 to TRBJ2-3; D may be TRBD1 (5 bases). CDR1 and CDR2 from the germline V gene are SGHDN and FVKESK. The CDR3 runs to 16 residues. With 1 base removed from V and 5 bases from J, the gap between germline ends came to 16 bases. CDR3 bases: TGTGCCAGCAGCCAAGGAGTGTCCAGGGTTATAGATACGCAGTATTTT. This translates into CASSQGVSRVIDTQYF.

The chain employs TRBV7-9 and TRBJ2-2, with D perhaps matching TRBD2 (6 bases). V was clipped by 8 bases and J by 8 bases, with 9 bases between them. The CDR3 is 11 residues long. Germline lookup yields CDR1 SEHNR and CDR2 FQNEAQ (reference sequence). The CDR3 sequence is CASRGDGELFF. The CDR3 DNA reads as TGTGCCAGCCGCGGGGATGGGGAGCTGTTTTTT.

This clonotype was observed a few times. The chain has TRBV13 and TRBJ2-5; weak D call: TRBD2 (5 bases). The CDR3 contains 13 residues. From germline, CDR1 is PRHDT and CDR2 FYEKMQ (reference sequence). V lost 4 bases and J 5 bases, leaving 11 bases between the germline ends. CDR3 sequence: CASSSLASETQYF. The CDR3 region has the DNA TGTGCCAGCAGCTCGTTAGCGAGCGAGACCCAGTACTTC.

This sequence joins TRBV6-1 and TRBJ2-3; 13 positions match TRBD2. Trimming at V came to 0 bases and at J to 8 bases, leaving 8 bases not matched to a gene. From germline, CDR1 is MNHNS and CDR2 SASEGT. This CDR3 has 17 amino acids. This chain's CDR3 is CASSEAPLAGGLGTQYF. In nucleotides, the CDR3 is TGTGCCAGCAGTGAAGCGCCACTAGCGGGGGGGTTAGGTACGCAGTATTTT.

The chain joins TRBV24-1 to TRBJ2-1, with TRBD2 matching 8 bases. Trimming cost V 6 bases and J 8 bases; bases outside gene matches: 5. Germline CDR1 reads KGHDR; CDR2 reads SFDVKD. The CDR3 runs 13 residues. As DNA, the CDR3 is TGTGCCACCAGTTACCTGACTAGCGATGAGCAGTTCTTC. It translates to CATSYLTSDEQFF.

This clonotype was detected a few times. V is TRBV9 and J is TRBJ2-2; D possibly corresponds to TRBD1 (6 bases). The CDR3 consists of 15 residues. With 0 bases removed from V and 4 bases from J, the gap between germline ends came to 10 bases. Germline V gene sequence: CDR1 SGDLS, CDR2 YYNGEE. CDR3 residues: CASSVDNRVTGELFF. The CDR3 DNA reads TGTGCCAGCAGCGTAGATAACAGGGTCACCGGGGAGCTGTTTTTT.

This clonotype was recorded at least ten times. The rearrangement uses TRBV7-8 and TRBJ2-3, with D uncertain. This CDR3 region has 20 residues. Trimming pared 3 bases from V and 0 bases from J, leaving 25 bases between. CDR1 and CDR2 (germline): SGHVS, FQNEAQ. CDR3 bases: TGTGCCAGCAGCTTTTTACACGGCCCAGACACGCAGACTAGCACAGATACGCAGTATTTT. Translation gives CASSFLHGPDTQTSTDTQYF.

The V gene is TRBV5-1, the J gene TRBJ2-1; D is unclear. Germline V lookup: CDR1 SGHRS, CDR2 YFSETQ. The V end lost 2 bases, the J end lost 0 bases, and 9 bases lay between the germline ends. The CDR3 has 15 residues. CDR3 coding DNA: TGCGCCAGCAGCTTCCGGGTAGACTCCTACAATGAGCAGTTCTTC. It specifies CASSFRVDSYNEQFF.

The CDR3 loop reads CASPRRGSTDTQYF. The CDR3 coding sequence is TGTGCCAGTCCAAGGCGGGGGAGCACAGATACGCAGTATTTT. The chain has TRBV2 and TRBJ2-3; 7 nucleotides match TRBD2. The CDR3 is 14 amino acids. Trimming removed 9 bases from V and 0 bases from J; junction bases left unmatched: 6. Germline V gene lookup returns CDR1 SNHLY and CDR2 FYNNEI.

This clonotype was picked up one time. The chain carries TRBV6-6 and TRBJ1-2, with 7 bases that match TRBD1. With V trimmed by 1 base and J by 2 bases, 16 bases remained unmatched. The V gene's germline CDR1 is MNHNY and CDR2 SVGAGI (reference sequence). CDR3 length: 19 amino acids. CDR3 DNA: TGTGCCAGCAGTTACTGGCCGGGACAGCTCAATCCGTTGAACTATGGCTACACCTTC. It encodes CASSYWPGQLNPLNYGYTF.

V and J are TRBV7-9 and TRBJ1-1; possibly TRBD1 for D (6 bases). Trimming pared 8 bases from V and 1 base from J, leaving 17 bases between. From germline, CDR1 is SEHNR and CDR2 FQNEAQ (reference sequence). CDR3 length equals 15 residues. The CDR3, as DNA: TGTGCCAGCTGCCCCGCCGGGGACAAGAACACTGAAGCTTTCTTT. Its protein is CASCPAGDKNTEAFF.

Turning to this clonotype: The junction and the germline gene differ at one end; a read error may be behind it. This CDR3 reads CASCHDLEQFF. Written as DNA, the CDR3 is TGCGCCAGCTGCCACGATCTTGAGCAGTTCTTC. This rearrangement joins TRBV4-1 to TRBJ2-1; no clear D. The CDR3 is 11 amino acids. CDR1 is MGHRA and CDR2 is YSYEKL in the germline V gene.